This T cell receptor beta chain was captured in a study of blood T cell repertoires in COVID-19. The CDR3 length is 15 residues. V was pared by 4 bases and J by 0 bases, with 3 bases of the junction left unmatched. Germline lookup yields CDR1 SGHDT and CDR2 YYEEEE. Produced via immunoSEQ multiplex PCR; TCRdb's table is partial and in-frame only. The sample lists 300,000 or so clones; 90% were seen once. The sample taken for sequencing was peripheral blood. The TCR originated in a woman aged 25-40 years with COVID-19, enrolled during active disease. This chain connects TRBV5-6 to TRBJ1-4; 7 bases match TRBD1. CDR3 in amino acids: CASSPTGTTNEKLFF. The CDR3, as DNA: TGTGCCAGCAGCCCGACAGGGACAACTAATGAAAAACTGTTTTTT.